These 5 T cell receptor beta chains were all obtained from the same sample, sequenced in a study of T cells in Graves' hyperthyroidism and ophthalmopathy. Amplification targeted TCR beta CDR3 regions from RNA transcripts. The TCR CDR3 was amplified in a first-round RT-PCR using the HTBI primer set. TCRdb fed the multiplex PCR reads into MiXCR, producing one record per CDR3 protein. The data show approximately 700,000 distinct CDR3 sequences, with around 17% seen just once and under 8.5% held by the top ten. Sequencing was done on a sample of blood. These receptors came from a man younger than 35 with Graves' hyperthyroidism.

This clonotype was picked up many times. The chain links TRBV6-1 to TRBJ2-7; a possible D gene is TRBD2 (5 bases). Germline CDR1 and CDR2: MNHNS and SASEGT. The CDR3 contains 13 residues. Trimming stripped 4 bases from V and 6 bases from J, with 13 bases between. The CDR3 bases are TGTGCCAGCAGTGGCCGGGATAACATCGAGCAGTACTTC. This translates into CASSGRDNIEQYF.

J is TRBJ2-2 and V is TRBV30, with D possibly TRBD2 on 5 matching bases. Germline values: CDR1 GTSNPN, CDR2 SVGIG (reference sequence). Trimming pared 1 base from V and 4 bases from J, leaving 10 bases between. The CDR3 sequence is 14 residues long. The CDR3 region is CAWSGAVATGELFF. CDR3 in DNA: TGTGCCTGGAGTGGAGCGGTGGCCACCGGGGAGCTGTTTTTT.

This clonotype appeared a few times. This rearrangement joins TRBV7-2 to TRBJ2-7; D may be TRBD2 (6 bases). This CDR3 has 15 residues. The V gene lost 1 base and the J gene lost 2 bases, with 12 bases spanning the gap. Germline V CDR1 and CDR2: SGHTA, FQGNSA. The CDR3 is CASSLVGLGPYEQYF. The DNA of the CDR3 is TGTGCCAGCAGCTTAGTGGGACTGGGTCCCTACGAGCAGTACTTC.

In DNA form, the CDR3 reads TGCAGTGCTAGATCGACAGGTTGGGGGCACACCTTC. It yields the protein CSARSTGWGHTF. The chain recombines TRBV20-1 with TRBJ1-2; D possibly corresponds to TRBD1 (6 bases). The CDR3 is 12 residues long. From germline, CDR1 is DFQATT and CDR2 SNEGSKA (reference sequence). Trimming pared 2 bases from V and 12 bases from J, leaving 16 bases between.

The chain recombines TRBV5-1 with TRBJ1-1; D ambiguous. Germline V gene sequence: CDR1 SGHRS, CDR2 YFSETQ. The V and J ends lost 0 bases and 0 bases respectively, with 9 bases between them. CDR3 length equals 15 residues. The CDR3 nucleotides are TGCGCCAGCAGCTTGGAAGCGGTTCTGAACACTGAAGCTTTCTTT. This encodes CASSLEAVLNTEAFF.